These 5 T cell receptor beta chains share one sample of origin, sequenced in a study of T cells in Graves' hyperthyroidism and ophthalmopathy. RNA transcripts gave rise to amplified TCR beta CDR3 regions. HTBI primers were the set used in a first-round RT-PCR of the TCR CDR3. TCRdb fed the multiplex PCR reads into MiXCR, producing one record per CDR3 protein. The sample yields approximately 590,000 distinct CDR3 sequences, 15% to 19% seen once. Sequencing was done on a sample of blood. The receptor set was obtained from a woman aged 30 to 39 with Graves' hyperthyroidism.

This clonotype was found a few times. The chain employs TRBV4-2 and TRBJ2-7; 9 nucleotides line up with TRBD1. The junction had 5 bases not matched to a gene; V was cut back by 5 bases and J by 3 bases. Germline assignment: CDR1 LGHNA and CDR2 YNFKEQ. The CDR3 runs 14 residues. The CDR3 sequence is CASSIRQGVYEQYF. Here the CDR3 DNA reads TGTGCCAGCAGCATCCGACAGGGGGTCTACGAGCAGTACTTC.

This clonotype was counted many times. The J gene is TRBJ1-2, the V gene TRBV7-8; D is undetermined. Deletions cut 3 bases from V and 2 bases from J, with 7 bases between. Germline CDR1 reads SGHVS; CDR2 reads FQNEAQ. The CDR3 is 13 amino acids. CDR3 sequence reads: CASSFGSNYGYTF. CDR3 DNA: TGTGCCAGCAGCTTCGGCAGCAACTATGGCTACACCTTC.

This clonotype was seen more than once but under ten times. V gene TRBV9 combines with J gene TRBJ2-3; D gene uncertain. The ends were cut back, 3 bases at V and 2 bases at J, with 7 bases in the middle. The V gene's germline CDR1 is SGDLS and CDR2 YYNGEE. The CDR3 sequence is 13 residues long. The CDR3 bases are TGTGCCAGCAGCGCGGACGTCACAGATACGCAGTATTTT. Translation: CASSADVTDTQYF. Together with reference TRBV9 and TRBJ2-3, the CDR3 gives the full variable domain: DSGVTQTPKHLITATGQRVTLRCSPRSGDLSVYWYQQSLDQGLQFLIQYYNGEERAKGNILERFSAQQFPDLHSELNLSSLELGDSALYFCASSADVTDTQYFGPGTRLTVL.

In this sample, this clonotype turned up many times. The rearrangement joins TRBV13 to TRBJ2-1; TRBD2 matches at 9 bases. Germline V CDR1 and CDR2: PRHDT, FYEKMQ (reference sequence). V lost 0 bases to trimming and J lost 9 bases; unmatched junction nucleotides: 9. The CDR3 contains 16 residues. CDR3 region: CASSLGPSGEVGEQFF. The DNA of the CDR3 is TGTGCCAGCAGCTTAGGTCCTAGCGGGGAGGTCGGTGAGCAGTTCTTC. The whole variable domain, remainder taken from reference TRBV13 and TRBJ2-1, is AAGVIQSPRHLIKEKRETATLKCYPIPRHDTVYWYQQGPGQDPQFLISFYEKMQSDKGSIPDRFSAQQFSDYHSELNMSSLELGDSALYFCASSLGPSGEVGEQFFGPGTRLTVL.

The chain couples TRBV6-5 to TRBJ2-1; 9 nucleotides line up with TRBD2. From germline, CDR1 is MNHEY and CDR2 SVGAGI. The CDR3 is 15 amino acids. The junction had 8 bases not matched to a gene; V was cut back by 4 bases and J by 7 bases. The CDR3: CASSWFGGRGNEQFF. Here the CDR3 DNA reads TGTGCCAGCAGTTGGTTCGGCGGGAGGGGGAATGAGCAGTTCTTC.